This is a list of T cell receptor beta chains from one sample in a study of blood T cells in healthy people across ages. TCRdb reprocessed the 5' RACE reads with MiXCR, giving one entry per CDR3 protein. The repertoire holds about 1.8 million distinct CDR3 sequences, about 50% seen once, with 2.1% in the top ten. Sequencing input: blood. The receptors stem from a woman in her thirties or forties in good health. The CDR3 runs from the conserved cysteine through the conserved F or W. D genes are given only for firm matches. Not all rows give a size; the values are once, few, many and, for expanded clones, a class.

V	D	size	J	DNA	CDR3
TRBV9	TRBD1	few	TRBJ2-5	TGTGCCAGCAGTTGGGGGACAGGGAGTCTCCAAGAGACCCAGTACTTC	CASSWGTGSLQETQYF
TRBV6-5	.	.	TRBJ1-1	TGTGCCAGCAGCCTCCGGGAGGGCGTGGACACTGAAGCTTTCTTT	CASSLREGVDTEAFF
TRBV6-1	TRBD1	once	TRBJ1-4	TGTGCCAGCAGTGAAGCGGCGGGAGGGGGCGCGCATAATGAAAAACTGTTTTTT	CASSEAAGGGAHNEKLFF
TRBV11-2	.	.	TRBJ2-6	TGTGCCAGCAGCCCGGCTCCCATGTTCTCTGGGGCCAACGTCCTGACTTTC	CASSPAPMFSGANVLTF
TRBV20-1	TRBD1	.	TRBJ1-5	TGCAGTGCTAGACAGGGGGCGGTATATCAGCCCCAGCATTTT	CSARQGAVYQPQHF
TRBV11-2	TRBD2	few	TRBJ2-1	TGTGCCAGCAGGAAACCGGGACTACCGCCAAACAATGAGCAGTTCTTC	CASRKPGLPPNNEQFF
TRBV6-5	.	.	TRBJ1-1	TGTGCCAGCACCTCCTCTGGGTCCCCAGCTTTCTTT	CASTSSGSPAFF
TRBV24-1	TRBD1	few	TRBJ2-5	TGTGCCACCAGTGCCAAGGGGACAGCCAAAGAGACCCAGTACTTC	CATSAKGTAKETQYF
TRBV4-3	TRBD2	few	TRBJ2-7	TGCGCCAGCAGCCAAGATCGCGGGGGTCGCGAGCAGTACTTC	CASSQDRGGREQYF
TRBV20-1	TRBD2	.	TRBJ2-5	TGCAGTGCTAGAGATCCGGCTAGCGGGGTACAAGAGACCCAGTACTTC	CSARDPASGVQETQYF
TRBV3-1	.	once	TRBJ1-2	TGTGCCAGCAGCCAAGCCGGCAGGGACGGCTACACCTTC	CASSQAGRDGYTF
TRBV20-1	.	.	TRBJ2-7	TGCAGTGCTAGAGCTCGCCGGGGCGAGCAGTACTTC	CSARARRGEQYF
TRBV20-1	TRBD1	.	TRBJ2-7	TGCAGTGCTAGAGGTCGGACAGGGTCAGCCTACGAGCAGTACTTC	CSARGRTGSAYEQYF
TRBV20-1	TRBD2	few	TRBJ2-3	TGCAGTGCTAGACGCATGAAGCCTAGCGGGCTTAGCACAGATACGCAGTATTTT	CSARRMKPSGLSTDTQYF
TRBV7-7	.	once	TRBJ2-3	TGTGCTAGCAGCCCATCACCCCAGACCTCAGATATGCTGTATTTT	CASSPSPQTSDMLYF
TRBV10-3	.	once	TRBJ2-7	TGTGCCATCAGTGATCGGAACGAGCAGTACTTC	CAISDRNEQYF
TRBV27	.	once	TRBJ1-6	TGTGCCAGCAGTTTCGGAACAGTCAGCTCCTATAATTCACCCCTCCACTTT	CASSFGTVSSYNSPLHF
TRBV21-1	.	.	TRBJ2-7	TGTGCCAGCAGCAAAGGTTCACCGCGAAGGTCCTACGAGCAGTACTTC	CASSKGSPRRSYEQYF
TRBV5-6	.	.	TRBJ2-5	TGTGCCAGCAGCTTAGGGGGAACCTTGGAGCAGTACTTC	CASSLGGTLEQYF
TRBV5-1	TRBD2	few	TRBJ2-1	TGCGCCAGCTGGGCCGGGACTAGCGGGGGGATCTACAATGAGCAGTTCTTC	CASWAGTSGGIYNEQFF
TRBV5-5	.	.	TRBJ2-5	TGTGCCAGCAGTCTTGGGGGCAGGGTGGTTGAGACCCAGTACTTC	CASSLGGRVVETQYF
TRBV24-1	.	once	TRBJ2-3	TGTGCCACCAGTGATTTGCTCCGGGGCGATACGCAGTATTTT	CATSDLLRGDTQYF
TRBV20-1	TRBD2	few	TRBJ2-7	TGCAGTGCTTCTCCGGGACTAGCGAATTACGAGCAGTACTTC	CSASPGLANYEQYF
TRBV9	.	.	TRBJ1-1	TGTGCCAGCAGCCCCGAGGGCGTGAATGAAGCTTTCTTT	CASSPEGVNEAFF
TRBV5-5	TRBD1	.	TRBJ2-3	TGTGCCAGCAGCACCCACAGGGGCGGGACAGATACGCAGTATTTT	CASSTHRGGTDTQYF
TRBV7-6	TRBD2	few	TRBJ2-1	TGTGCCAGCAGCTTAGCGTTGACTAGCGGGGGGCCTGACGACAATGAGCAGTTCTTC	CASSLALTSGGPDDNEQFF
TRBV7-2	.	.	TRBJ1-2	TGTGCCAGCAGCTTAGGCGCTCAGGGGTCTAACTATGGCTACACCTTC	CASSLGAQGSNYGYTF
TRBV28	.	.	TRBJ1-5	TGTGCCAGCAGTTCCCATGGCGGCCTAAATCAGCCCCAGCATTTT	CASSSHGGLNQPQHF
TRBV2	.	few	TRBJ1-2	TGTGCCAGGACAAATCGGGTCTATGGCTACACCTTC	CARTNRVYGYTF
TRBV3-1	.	.	TRBJ2-7	TGTGCCAGCAGCCAGATTGGGGGGCCCTCTACGAACCAGTACTTC	CASSQIGGPSTNQYF
TRBV20-1	TRBD1	.	TRBJ2-6	TGCAGTGCTAAGTCCCGGGACAGGCCCTTCTCTGGGGCCAACGTCCTGACTTTC	CSAKSRDRPFSGANVLTF
TRBV6-5	TRBD1	.	TRBJ2-5	TGTGCCAGCACCCCGACAGGGGTGGGGACCCAGTACTTC	CASTPTGVGTQYF
TRBV12-5	.	.	TRBJ2-3	TGTGCTAGTGGTTTGGTACGACGAGGGGGATGGAGCACAGATACGCAGTATTTT	CASGLVRRGGWSTDTQYF
TRBV6-5	.	.	TRBJ2-7	TGTGCCAGCAGTTACTCGACCGGGAACTACGTGCAGTACTTC	CASSYSTGNYVQYF
TRBV5-1	TRBD1	.	TRBJ1-1	TGCGCCAGCAGCCGTGGACAGGACGCTGAAGCTTTCTTT	CASSRGQDAEAFF